The subject of this entry is one TCR beta chain. Its matching antigen is unknown. TCRdb analysed the 5' RACE reads with MiXCR anew, one entry per CDR3 protein. The sample holds 1.5 million to 2 million distinct CDR3 sequences; around 29% are singletons and the top ten take 0.25% to 0.3%. The data derive from a study of identical twins. Points from the study as a whole: For cord blood, abundant beta clonotypes had fewer insertions, unlike memory repertoires, which showed none. The study found that models underestimated out-of-frame TCR alpha sharing in monozygotic twins.

V trimming: 6 bases; J trimming: 2 bases; junction bases outside the gene matches: 9. In germline, CDR1 is SGHRS, CDR2 YFSETQ. There are 15 residues in the CDR3. J is TRBJ2-7 and V is TRBV5-1, with TRBD1 identical over 9 bases. The source is a newborn girl in good health. Material for sequencing was cord blood. DNA for the CDR3: TGCGCCAGCAAATTTTACGGGACAGGGACCTACGAGCAGTACTTC. Its protein product is CASKFYGTGTYEQYF.